The T cell receptor beta chain described here comes from a study of OX40 agonist ivuxolimab in advanced cancers. Study-wide context: Prior anti-PD-1, anti-PD-L1 or anti-CTLA-4 therapy did not bar entry, and more than 35% had some.

Profiling relied on immunoSEQ multiplex PCR, and the TCRdb table lists in-frame clones only, not all of them. The table shows 45,000 or so clones, with 80% occurring only once. Autoimmune disease history or systemic immunosuppression disqualified patients. Blood samples were obtained at baseline, cycle 4 day 1, and cycle 7 day 1. Study findings and constraints: CD8+ T cells showed, on average, more clonal expansion than CD4+ cells.

CDR1 is SNHLY, CDR2 FYNNEI, per germline. This CDR3 region has 14 residues. The ends lost 5 bases at V and 5 bases at J; junction bases unmatched: 6. The table lists this clone with a count of one. Its target is not known. The rearrangement links TRBV2 to TRBJ2-5; 9 nucleotides line up with TRBD2. This clonotype was sampled from an adult with an advanced solid tumor such as melanoma, head and neck, liver or kidney cancer. Sequencing used CD4+ or CD8+ T cells sorted from blood, obtained in a trial of the OX40 agonist ivuxolimab. The CDR3 here is CASSSSSGEETQYF. The CDR3 DNA follows: TGTGCCAGCAGTTCTTCTAGCGGGGAGGAGACCCAGTACTTC. The whole variable domain, remainder taken from reference TRBV2 and TRBJ2-5, is EPEVTQTPSHQVTQMGQEVILRCVPISNHLYFYWYRQILGQKVEFLVSFYNNEISEKSEIFDDQFSVERPDGSNFTLKIRSTKLEDSAMYFCASSSSSGEETQYFGPGTRLLVL.